The T cell receptor beta chain under discussion was sequenced for a study of blood T cell repertoires in COVID-19. In the study overall: Donors in the United States, Italy and Spain gave samples during acute or convalescent COVID-19. The analysed material was cDNA or gDNA that came from T cells, B-cell-depleted T cells, or PBMCs.

This clone was observed once. Methods used by the authors: Estimation of nucleated cell counts relied on the amplification of reference gene primers. The assay was immunoSEQ multiplex PCR, and TCRdb's table has in-frame clones only and misses some. From that table come the V and J calls and clone size; the DNA was used to work out D and trimming. Found here are tens of thousands of clones, roughly 90% of them singletons; the top ten hold more than 7%. From germline, CDR1 is SGHDT and CDR2 YYEEEE. V was clipped by 3 bases and J by 3 bases, with 8 bases between them. This CDR3 is 13 amino acids long. The receptor comes from a human donor in a cohort sampled during active COVID-19. The sequencing sample was made of peripheral blood. The chain combines TRBV5-6 with TRBJ2-3; D not resolved. The CDR3 spells CASSYVSTDTQYF. As DNA, the CDR3 is TGTGCCAGCAGCTATGTATCGACAGATACGCAGTATTTT.